This T cell receptor (beta chain) was recovered during a study of shared clonotypes between healthy human individuals. Study outcomes and limitations: Tissues were not sampled, only blood, and their repertoires likely differ.

This clone was recorded once. What it binds is not known. Only one base separates this from a far larger clonotype, so it likely reflects a read error. Looked up from germline, CDR1 is SNHLY and CDR2 is FYNNEI. The CDR3 contains 11 residues. Repertoires were generated with immunoSEQ multiplex PCR, while TCRdb's copy carries only in-frame clones and drops some. The data hold about 490,000 clones, with roughly 80% observed a single time. For genomic DNA, unsorted samples relied on around 81 million PBMCs. This chain joins TRBV2 and TRBJ2-5; D gene uncertain. The sequencing sample was made of PBMCs. This TCR came from a woman in her thirties or forties in good health. Some clones in this sample may be carry-over from other donors' samples. The CDR3 sequence: CASRGQETKYF. The DNA of the CDR3 is TGTGCCAGCAGGGGCCAAGAGACCAAGTACTTC.